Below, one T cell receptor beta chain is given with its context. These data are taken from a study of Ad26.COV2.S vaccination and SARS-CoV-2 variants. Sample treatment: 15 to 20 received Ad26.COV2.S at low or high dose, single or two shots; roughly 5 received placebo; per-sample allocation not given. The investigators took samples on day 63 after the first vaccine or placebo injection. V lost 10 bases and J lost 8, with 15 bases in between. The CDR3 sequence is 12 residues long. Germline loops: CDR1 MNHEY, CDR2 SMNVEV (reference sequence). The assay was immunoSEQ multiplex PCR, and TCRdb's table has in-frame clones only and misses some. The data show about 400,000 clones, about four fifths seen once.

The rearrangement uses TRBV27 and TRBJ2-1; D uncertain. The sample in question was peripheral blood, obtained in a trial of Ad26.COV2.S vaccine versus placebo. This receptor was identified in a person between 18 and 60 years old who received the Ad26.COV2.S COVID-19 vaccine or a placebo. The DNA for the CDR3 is TGTGCCACCGGTCGTTTAGGAGATGAGCAGTTCTTC. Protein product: CATGRLGDEQFF.